The TCR beta chain described here comes from a study of cytomegalovirus exposure and HLA in healthy donors. Study outcomes and limitations: Later on, a genetic analysis was performed. It linked a missense variant in DCLRE1C with V- and J-gene trimming of TCR beta.

V lost 7 bases and J 3 bases, leaving 18 bases between the germline ends. Germline lookup yields CDR1 MNHEY and CDR2 SVGAGI. This CDR3 is 15 amino acids long. The PCR employed 60 Vbeta primers together with 13 Jbeta primers. TCRdb's copy holds only in-frame clones and misses some; the assay was immunoSEQ multiplex PCR. Of approximately 140,000 clones listed, around 90% were seen once; the top ten hold roughly 0.5%. A note on this clone: Its antigen is currently unknown.

V usage is TRBV6-5 and J usage is TRBJ2-5; D is perhaps TRBD1 (6 bases). Sequencing used PBMCs. The receptor comes from a woman in her thirties or forties in good health and CMV-seronegative. The CDR3 bases are TGTGCCAGCAAAAGTTGGGCCGCAGGGGAAGAGACCCAGTACTTC. Its translation: CASKSWAAGEETQYF.